Presented here are 21 T cell receptor beta chains from one specimen sequenced in a study of blood T cell repertoires in COVID-19. Using immunoSEQ multiplex PCR, the repertoire was profiled, and TCRdb retains in-frame clones only, with some absent. The sample yields 80,000 or so clones, around 85% seen once. The sequenced sample consisted of peripheral blood. These receptors were obtained from a man aged 50-60 years with COVID-19, enrolled during active disease.

The chain joins TRBV6-6 to TRBJ1-5; D is undetermined. Germline lookup yields CDR1 MNHNY and CDR2 SVGAGI (reference sequence). This CDR3 spans 12 amino acids. V lost 8 bases to trimming and J lost 4 bases, with 9 bases between them. The CDR3 reads CASGQWNQPQHF. The CDR3 DNA sequence: TGTGCCAGCGGGCAGTGGAATCAGCCCCAGCATTTT.

The V and J genes are TRBV7-9 and TRBJ2-3, with D possibly being TRBD2 (5 bases). The CDR3 has 15 amino acids. V lost 6 bases and J 3 bases, leaving 16 bases between the germline ends. Germline V gene lookup returns CDR1 SEHNR and CDR2 FQNEAQ (reference sequence). CDR3: CASRPVLVITDTQYF. CDR3 DNA: TGTGCCAGCAGACCGGTACTAGTGATTACAGATACGCAGTATTTT.

The gene calls are TRBV30 and TRBJ1-5; the D gene is possibly TRBD1 (5 bases). From germline, CDR1 is GTSNPN and CDR2 SVGIG (reference sequence). Trimming pared 2 bases from V and 1 base from J, leaving 12 bases between. This CDR3 region has 15 residues. DNA for the CDR3: TGTGCCTGGAGTAGGGGCGATCGGAGCAATCAGCCCCAGCATTTT. Translating gives CAWSRGDRSNQPQHF.

The chain has TRBV5-6 and TRBJ1-2, with 7 bases aligning to TRBD1. Trimming at V came to 6 bases and at J to 10 bases, leaving 6 bases not matched to a gene. The CDR3 is made up of 11 amino acids. Germline CDR1 reads SGHDT; CDR2 reads YYEEEE. The CDR3 nucleotides read TGTGCCAGCACTATGACAGGGCCCTACACCTTC. Translation gives CASTMTGPYTF. Combining the CDR3 with reference TRBV5-6 and TRBJ1-2 gives the whole variable domain DAGVTQSPTHLIKTRGQQVTLRCSPKSGHDTVSWYQQALGQGPQFIFQYYEEEERQRGNFPDRFSGHQFPNYSSELNVNALLLGDSALYLCASTMTGPYTFGSGTRLTVV.

V and J are TRBV7-2 and TRBJ2-7, with a tentative D call TRBD2 (5 bases). Germline V gene lookup returns CDR1 SGHTA and CDR2 FQGNSA. Trimming stripped 2 bases from V and 1 base from J, with 12 bases between. The CDR3 contains 15 residues. The CDR3 reads CASSLPGIGSYEQYF. The CDR3 bases are TGTGCCAGCAGCTTACCGGGGATAGGTTCCTACGAGCAGTACTTC.

This rearrangement joins TRBV27 to TRBJ2-7; the match to TRBD2 covers 12 bases. Germline CDR1 and CDR2: MNHEY and SMNVEV (reference sequence). The CDR3 contains 14 residues. Losses at the gene ends were 6 bases for V and 1 base for J; bases not matched to a gene: 1. The CDR3 sequence: CASRGLAGSYEQYF. The CDR3 DNA sequence: TGTGCCAGCAGAGGACTAGCGGGATCCTACGAGCAGTACTTC.

This clone was observed a few times. The gene calls are TRBV3-1 (or the pseudogene TRBV3-2) and TRBJ1-4; 9 bases fit TRBD1. The CDR3 is made up of 14 amino acids. Trimming at V came to 7 bases and at J to 7 bases, leaving 7 bases not matched to a gene. The V gene's germline CDR1 is LGHDT and CDR2 YNNKEL (reference sequence). The CDR3 region is CASNTGGASEKLFF. CDR3 nucleotide sequence: TGTGCCAGCAACACAGGGGGCGCCTCTGAAAAACTGTTTTTT.

J is TRBJ2-7 and V is TRBV11-3; TRBD2 is a possible D gene (7 bases). The CDR3 is 15 residues long. CDR1 is SGHNT, CDR2 YENEEA, per germline. The V end lost 3 bases, the J end lost 2 bases, and 14 bases lay between the germline ends. The CDR3 coding sequence is TGTGCCAGCAGCTTGGGGGGGGCCGAGACCTACGAGCAGTACTTC. Its translation: CASSLGGAETYEQYF.

J is TRBJ1-1 and V is TRBV6-5, with TRBD1 matching 7 bases. The CDR3 runs to 15 residues. Trimming cost V 6 bases and J 2 bases; bases outside gene matches: 9. CDR1 and CDR2 (germline): MNHEY, SVGAGI. CDR3 sequence: CASRSLRGINTEAFF. The CDR3 nucleotides read TGTGCCAGCAGGTCGCTCAGGGGGATTAACACTGAAGCTTTCTTT.

V is TRBV4-1 and J is TRBJ2-1, with TRBD2 matching over 7 bases. V lost 3 bases to trimming and J lost 7 bases; unmatched junction nucleotides: 9. The germline V gene has CDR1 MGHRA and CDR2 YSYEKL. This CDR3 has 15 amino acids. The CDR3 spells CASSHFRDYRNEQFF. The CDR3 DNA reads as TGCGCCAGCAGCCACTTCCGGGACTACCGGAATGAGCAGTTCTTC.

The chain has TRBV6-1 and TRBJ1-2; 9 bases match TRBD1. There are 17 residues in the CDR3. CDR1 and CDR2 from the germline V gene are MNHNS and SASEGT. The V gene end was trimmed by 4 bases and the J gene end by 6 bases; junction bases not matched to a gene: 15. The CDR3: CASSAASSQGALHGYTF. CDR3 DNA sequence: TGTGCCAGCAGTGCCGCATCGTCACAGGGGGCATTACATGGCTACACCTTC.

This chain connects TRBV7-2 to TRBJ2-3, with 9 bases fitting TRBD2. The germline gives CDR1 SGHTA, CDR2 FQGNSA. The CDR3 sequence is 15 residues long. V shed 5 bases and J 1 base; nucleotides not matched to a gene: 4. The CDR3 sequence: CASSISGSRTDTQYF. The CDR3 region has the DNA TGTGCCAGCAGCATTAGCGGGAGCCGCACAGATACGCAGTATTTT.

In this sample, this clone turned up once. The chain couples TRBV5-4 to TRBJ2-1; 11 nucleotides agree with TRBD1. Germline trimming cut 3 bases from V and 0 bases from J; bases unmatched to any gene: 14. CDR1 and CDR2 (germline): SGHNT, YYREEE (reference sequence). This CDR3 has 20 residues. The CDR3 sequence: CASSWGTGGEGASSYNEQFF. CDR3 nucleotides: TGTGCCAGCAGCTGGGGGACAGGGGGTGAGGGGGCGAGCTCCTACAATGAGCAGTTCTTC.

J is TRBJ2-7 and V is TRBV19; 10 bases match TRBD1. V trimming: 9 bases; J trimming: 5 bases; junction bases outside the gene matches: 4. The CDR3 covers 12 residues. Germline values: CDR1 LNHDA, CDR2 SQIVND (reference sequence). CDR3 nucleotide sequence: TGTGCCAGCGGACAGGGGGTCGACGAGCAGTACTTC. Translation: CASGQGVDEQYF.

V gene TRBV30 combines with J gene TRBJ2-7; the match to TRBD2 covers 14 bases. CDR1 and CDR2 (germline): GTSNPN, SVGIG (reference sequence). The CDR3 sequence is 15 residues long. J gave up 2 bases and V 3 bases, and 3 bases lay outside the gene matches. In nucleotides, the CDR3 is TGTGCCTGGAGCGGACTAGCGGGAGGCACCTACGAGCAGTACTTC. Translation gives CAWSGLAGGTYEQYF.

This clone was observed a single time. Compared with germline, one end of the junction differs, possibly owing to a read error. This chain links TRBV19 with TRBJ1-5; D might be TRBD1 (6 bases). Per germline, CDR1 LNHDA and CDR2 SQIVND (reference sequence). The CDR3 sequence is 13 residues long. CDR3 in amino acids: CASSVEGGQPQHF. For the CDR3, the DNA is TGTGCCAGTAGTGTAGAGGGGGGTCAGCCCCAGCATTTT.

This clone was recorded once. The rearrangement joins TRBV28 to TRBJ1-1; 7 nucleotides agree with TRBD1. The junction had 6 bases not matched to a gene; V was cut back by 5 bases and J by 3 bases. Per the germline V gene, CDR1 is MDHEN and CDR2 is SYDVKM. The CDR3 loop spans 14 amino acids. DNA for the CDR3: TGTGCCAGCAGTCCTTCACAGGGGTACACTGAAGCTTTCTTT. Translation: CASSPSQGYTEAFF.

The rearrangement links TRBV10-3 to TRBJ2-4; D may be TRBD2 (6 bases). The CDR3 runs 15 residues. Looked up from germline, CDR1 is ENHRY and CDR2 is SYGVKD. V lost 3 bases and J 3 bases, leaving 12 bases between the germline ends. The CDR3 DNA reads as TGTGCCATCAGTGAAGGGCGGGAACTCAAAAACATTCAGTACTTC. Translation gives CAISEGRELKNIQYF.

Written as DNA, the CDR3 is TGTGCCAGCAGCTTACAAGGACAGACGAACACTGAAGCTTTCTTT. This gives the protein CASSLQGQTNTEAFF. The chain couples TRBV5-4 to TRBJ1-1; D possibly corresponds to TRBD1 (6 bases). Germline V CDR1 and CDR2: SGHNT, YYREEE (reference sequence). The length of the CDR3 is 15 residues. V lost 2 bases to trimming and J lost 1 base, with 12 bases between them.

CDR3 protein: CASSRDRGVGSPLHF. For the CDR3, the DNA is TGCGCCAGCAGCAGGGACAGAGGGGTTGGTTCACCCCTCCACTTT. The rearrangement links TRBV5-1 to TRBJ1-6; 7 bases are a match to TRBD1. Germline V gene data show CDR1 as SGHRS and CDR2 as YFSETQ. Germline trimming cut 4 bases from V and 9 bases from J; bases unmatched to any gene: 10. The CDR3 runs to 15 residues.

This chain links TRBV19 with TRBJ1-3; D remains ambiguous. From germline, CDR1 is LNHDA and CDR2 SQIVND (reference sequence). Trimming removed 10 bases at V and 3 bases at J, with 10 bases between. The CDR3 extends over 12 amino acids. The DNA for the CDR3 is TGTGCCACACGTACAAGTGGAAACACCATATATTTT. This gives the protein CATRTSGNTIYF.